A selection of T cell receptor beta chains follows, all from one sample in a study of regulatory T cells in long-lasting Graves disease. TCRdb re-called the multiplex PCR reads through MiXCR, storing one row per CDR3 protein. This table has roughly 490,000 distinct CDR3 sequences, roughly 22% appearing once. The sample was peripheral blood mononuclear cells (PBMCs), taken when the disease was refractory, from a patient treated with antithyroid drugs. The receptors shown here come from a female donor with Graves disease. CDR3s include the opening cysteine and the closing phenylalanine or tryptophan. The order of the fields is V gene, D gene, clone size, J gene, CDR3 protein, CDR3 DNA. The D gene is left open where the match is weak. Not every row has a clone size; where given, it reads once, few, many or a size class.

TRBV5-1	NA	NA	TRBJ2-5	CASTIDVGETQYF	TGCGCCAGCACCATAGACGTAGGCGAGACCCAGTACTTC
TRBV3-1	NA	NA	TRBJ1-1	CASSPRWAGANTEAFF	TGTGCCAGCAGCCCCCGATGGGCAGGGGCGAACACTGAAGCTTTCTTT
TRBV5-1	NA	NA	TRBJ1-1	CASSLQAMNTEAFF	TGCGCCAGCAGCTTGCAGGCGATGAACACTGAAGCTTTCTTT
TRBV6-2/TRBV6-3	NA	many	TRBJ1-2	CASSRDTAYNYGYTF	TGTGCCAGCAGTCGGGACACCGCTTATAACTATGGCTACACCTTC
TRBV28	NA	few	TRBJ2-1	CASKLGGVRLNEQFF	TGTGCCAGCAAGTTGGGGGGAGTGCGTCTCAATGAGCAGTTCTTC
TRBV3-1	TRBD2	NA	TRBJ2-3	CASSLTGVAGTTDTQYF	TGTGCCAGCAGCCTCACGGGAGTAGCGGGAACGACAGATACGCAGTATTTT
TRBV5-1	TRBD2	NA	TRBJ2-7	CASSLNSGPSYEQYF	TGCGCCAGCAGCTTGAATAGCGGGCCGAGCTACGAGCAGTACTTC
TRBV9	NA	NA	TRBJ1-1	CASSSNRQNTEAFF	TGTGCCAGCAGCTCTAACCGACAGAACACTGAAGCTTTCTTT
TRBV20-1	NA	NA	TRBJ2-7	CSARVGVMGQSYEQYF	TGCAGTGCTAGAGTCGGAGTAATGGGCCAGAGCTACGAGCAGTACTTC
TRBV7-2	TRBD1	many	TRBJ1-2	CASSKGQSYGYTF	TGTGCCAGCAGCAAGGGACAGTCCTATGGCTACACCTTC
TRBV18	NA	NA	TRBJ1-1	CASSPGLWNTEAFF	TGTGCCAGCTCACCCGGACTGTGGAACACTGAAGCTTTCTTT
TRBV6-2/TRBV6-3	TRBD1	NA	TRBJ1-1	CASSSGQGPEAFF	TGTGCCAGCAGTTCGGGACAGGGGCCTGAAGCTTTCTTT
TRBV11-2	TRBD1	NA	TRBJ1-1	CASSLSEGGGTEAFF	TGTGCCAGCAGCTTAAGTGAAGGGGGCGGTACTGAAGCTTTCTTT
TRBV20-1	NA	few	TRBJ1-5	CSARVGGGSNQPQHF	TGCAGTGCTAGAGTAGGGGGGGGCAGCAATCAGCCCCAGCATTTT
TRBV9	NA	NA	TRBJ2-5	CASSRNTQETQYF	TGTGCCAGCAGCCGAAATACCCAGGAGACCCAGTACTTC
TRBV20-1	NA	NA	TRBJ2-7	CSASSGRGYEQYF	TGCAGTGCTAGTAGTGGCAGGGGATACGAGCAGTACTTC
TRBV12-3/TRBV12-4	NA	NA	TRBJ2-7	CASSLGDHLRGGEQYF	TGTGCCAGCAGTTTGGGGGACCACTTAAGGGGGGGCGAGCAGTACTTC
TRBV7-9	TRBD1	few	TRBJ1-2	CASSSNRPGQGNYGYTF	TGTGCCAGCAGCAGTAACAGACCGGGACAGGGCAACTATGGCTACACCTTC
TRBV30	NA	NA	TRBJ1-5	CAPGDSGIQPQHF	TGTGCCCCCGGAGATAGCGGGATTCAGCCCCAGCATTTT
TRBV18	NA	NA	TRBJ1-4	CASSPVSDATNEKLFF	TGTGCCAGCTCACCAGTGTCGGACGCAACTAATGAAAAACTGTTTTTT
TRBV6-2/TRBV6-3	TRBD1	few	TRBJ2-5	CASSPRQGTETQYF	TGTGCCAGCAGTCCTCGACAGGGCACAGAGACCCAGTACTTC
TRBV7-2	NA	NA	TRBJ1-5	CASSLFETGFNQPQHF	TGTGCCAGCAGCTTATTTGAGACAGGATTCAATCAGCCCCAGCATTTT
TRBV5-1	NA	many	TRBJ2-7	CASSSQSRESVPTNEQYF	TGCGCCAGCAGCTCACAATCCAGGGAAAGCGTACCTACGAACGAGCAGTACTTC
TRBV20-1	NA	many	TRBJ2-5	CSASFQLQETQYF	TGCAGTGCTAGTTTTCAGTTGCAAGAGACCCAGTACTTC
TRBV28	NA	many	TRBJ2-5	CASGTKETQYF	TGTGCCAGCGGGACCAAAGAGACCCAGTACTTC
TRBV10-3	NA	NA	TRBJ1-1	CAISLSLNTEAFF	TGTGCCATCAGTCTGTCCCTGAACACTGAAGCTTTCTTT
TRBV27	NA	few	TRBJ2-7	CASSLTPDALRYF	TGTGCCAGCAGTTTAACACCGGACGCCCTGAGGTACTTC
TRBV29-1	NA	NA	TRBJ1-4	CSVTLSRPGEKLFF	TGCAGCGTCACCTTATCGCGGCCGGGGGAAAAACTGTTTTTT
TRBV5-1	TRBD1	many	TRBJ1-2	CASSSGQGDGYTF	TGCGCCAGCAGCTCGGGACAGGGGGATGGCTACACCTTC
TRBV4-2	NA	NA	TRBJ2-7	CASSQETGVGYEQYF	TGTGCCAGCAGCCAAGAGACGGGAGTCGGCTACGAGCAGTACTTC
TRBV7-9	TRBD2	few	TRBJ2-5	CASSLMGSGRRETQYF	TGTGCCAGCAGCTTAATGGGTAGCGGGAGAAGAGAGACCCAGTACTTC
TRBV29-1	TRBD1	many	TRBJ1-2	CSVEGKGGDGYTF	TGCAGCGTTGAAGGAAAAGGGGGCGATGGCTACACCTTC
TRBV10-3	NA	many	TRBJ1-1	CAISESERTPFF	TGTGCCATCAGTGAGTCGGAGCGAACCCCTTTCTTT
TRBV28	NA	few	TRBJ2-7	CASSSHDGIEQYF	TGTGCCAGCAGTTCCCACGACGGGATAGAGCAGTACTTC
TRBV24-1	TRBD2	many	TRBJ2-7	CATRPSGGTYEQYF	TGTGCCACCAGGCCTTCCGGGGGGACCTACGAGCAGTACTTC
TRBV27	TRBD1	many	TRBJ2-2	CASNGIRTGKVGELFF	TGTGCCAGCAACGGCATACGGACAGGGAAGGTAGGGGAGCTGTTTTTT
TRBV6-1	NA	few	TRBJ2-2	CASRLQRGNTGELFF	TGTGCCAGCAGACTGCAGAGGGGGAACACCGGGGAGCTGTTTTTT
TRBV28	NA	many	TRBJ1-1	CASSFGRANTEAFF	TGTGCCAGCAGTTTCGGGCGCGCGAACACTGAAGCTTTCTTT
TRBV6-1	NA	many	TRBJ2-7	CASTGVGSYEQYF	TGTGCCAGCACGGGTGTAGGCTCCTACGAGCAGTACTTC
TRBV4-1	NA	few	TRBJ1-5	CASSQDYQNGQPQHF	TGCGCCAGCAGCCAAGATTATCAGAATGGTCAGCCCCAGCATTTT
TRBV28	TRBD1	many	TRBJ2-5	CASSRLQGAWMETQYF	TGTGCCAGCAGTAGACTACAGGGGGCGTGGATGGAGACCCAGTACTTC
TRBV13	NA	NA	TRBJ2-4	CASVAWGLRENIQYF	TGTGCCAGCGTCGCCTGGGGACTCCGAGAAAACATTCAGTACTTC
TRBV15	NA	many	TRBJ2-5	CATSRDSLRLGGETQYF	TGTGCCACCAGCAGAGATAGCCTACGGTTGGGGGGAGAGACCCAGTACTTC
TRBV6-1	NA	many	TRBJ2-7	CASSRDPPHEQYF	TGTGCCAGCAGTAGAGACCCGCCGCACGAGCAGTACTTC
TRBV7-3	NA	few	TRBJ1-3	CASSYDSGNTIYF	TGTGCCAGCAGCTACGACTCTGGAAACACCATATATTTT
TRBV20-1	TRBD2	NA	TRBJ2-5	CSASGLAIETQYF	TGCAGTGCTTCCGGACTAGCGATAGAGACCCAGTACTTC
TRBV28	NA	many	TRBJ1-5	CASSFFPLGGDQPQHF	TGTGCCAGCAGTTTTTTCCCGTTAGGGGGGGATCAGCCCCAGCATTTT
TRBV5-1	TRBD1	many	TRBJ1-1	CASSSTGVGGTEAFF	TGCGCCAGCAGCTCGACAGGGGTAGGAGGCACTGAAGCTTTCTTT
TRBV7-9	NA	NA	TRBJ1-1	CASSALGQSNEAFF	TGTGCCAGCAGCGCCTTAGGACAGAGCAATGAAGCTTTCTTT
TRBV19	TRBD2	NA	TRBJ2-5	CASRTGLAGQETQYF	TGTGCCAGTAGAACCGGACTAGCGGGGCAAGAGACCCAGTACTTC
TRBV3-1	NA	few	TRBJ1-1	CASSLNGVVNTEAFF	TGTGCCAGCAGCCTTAACGGGGTAGTAAACACTGAAGCTTTCTTT
TRBV6-5	NA	few	TRBJ1-4	CASSYHGENEKLFF	TGTGCCAGCAGTTATCATGGAGAAAATGAAAAACTGTTTTTT
TRBV20-1	TRBD2	NA	TRBJ2-5	CSARFPGGQETQYF	TGCAGTGCTAGATTCCCGGGGGGTCAAGAGACCCAGTACTTC
TRBV20-1	TRBD1	NA	TRBJ2-4	CSARTSTGTEKTLAKNIQYF	TGCAGTGCTAGAACCTCCACGGGGACAGAGAAAACTCTAGCCAAAAACATTCAGTACTTC
TRBV7-9	NA	few	TRBJ2-7	CASTTGVEQYF	TGTGCCTCTACGACGGGAGTCGAGCAGTACTTC
TRBV5-1	NA	NA	TRBJ1-2	CASSSSARQRYGYTF	TGCGCCAGCAGCTCCTCTGCTAGACAGAGATATGGCTACACCTTC
TRBV11-3	NA	many	TRBJ1-2	CASSLRGDNYGYTF	TGTGCCAGCAGCTTAAGGGGGGATAACTATGGCTACACCTTC
TRBV11-3	NA	few	TRBJ2-2	CASSLAFQGELFF	TGTGCCAGCAGCTTAGCGTTCCAGGGGGAGCTGTTTTTT
TRBV4-3	TRBD2	once	TRBJ2-2	CASSSQGTSGVSGELFF	TGCGCCAGCAGCTCGCAAGGGACTAGCGGGGTTTCAGGGGAGCTGTTTTTT
TRBV6-2/TRBV6-3	NA	NA	TRBJ2-2	CASSYRAAGELFF	TGTGCCAGCAGTTACAGAGCAGCCGGGGAGCTGTTTTTT